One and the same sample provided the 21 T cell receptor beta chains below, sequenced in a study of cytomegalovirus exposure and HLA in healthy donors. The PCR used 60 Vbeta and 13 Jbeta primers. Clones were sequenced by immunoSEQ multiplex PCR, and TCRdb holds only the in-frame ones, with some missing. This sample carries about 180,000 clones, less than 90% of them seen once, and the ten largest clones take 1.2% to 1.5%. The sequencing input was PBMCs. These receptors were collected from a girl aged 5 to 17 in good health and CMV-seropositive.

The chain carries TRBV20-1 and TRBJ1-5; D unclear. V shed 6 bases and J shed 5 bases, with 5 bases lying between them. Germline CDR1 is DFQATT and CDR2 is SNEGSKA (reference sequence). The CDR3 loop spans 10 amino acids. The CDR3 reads CSAGYQPQHF. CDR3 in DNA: TGCAGTGCCGGGTATCAGCCCCAGCATTTT.

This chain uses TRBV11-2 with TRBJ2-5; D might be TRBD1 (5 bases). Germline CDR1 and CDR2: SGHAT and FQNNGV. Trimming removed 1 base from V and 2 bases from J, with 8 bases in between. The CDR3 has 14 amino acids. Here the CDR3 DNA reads TGTGCCAGCAGCTTAGGGACAAAACAAGAGACCCAGTACTTC. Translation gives CASSLGTKQETQYF. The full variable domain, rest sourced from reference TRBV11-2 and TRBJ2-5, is EAGVAQSPRYKIIEKRQSVAFWCNPISGHATLYWYQQILGQGPKLLIQFQNNGVVDDSQLPKDRFSAERLKGVDSTLKIQPAKLEDSAVYLCASSLGTKQETQYFGPGTRLLVL.

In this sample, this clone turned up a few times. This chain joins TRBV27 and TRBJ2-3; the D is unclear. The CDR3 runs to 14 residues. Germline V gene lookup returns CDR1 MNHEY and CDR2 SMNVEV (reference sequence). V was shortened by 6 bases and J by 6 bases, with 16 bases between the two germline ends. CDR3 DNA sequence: TGTGCCAGCAGCTCACACAGACCCATGGATACGCAGTATTTT. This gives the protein CASSSHRPMDTQYF.

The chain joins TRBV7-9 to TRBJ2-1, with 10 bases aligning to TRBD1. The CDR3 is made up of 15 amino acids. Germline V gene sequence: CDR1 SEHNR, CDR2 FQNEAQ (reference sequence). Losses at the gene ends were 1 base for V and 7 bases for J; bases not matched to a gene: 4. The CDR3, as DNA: TGTGCCAGCAGCTTAGGGGACAGGGGTAGGAATGAGCAGTTCTTC. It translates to CASSLGDRGRNEQFF.

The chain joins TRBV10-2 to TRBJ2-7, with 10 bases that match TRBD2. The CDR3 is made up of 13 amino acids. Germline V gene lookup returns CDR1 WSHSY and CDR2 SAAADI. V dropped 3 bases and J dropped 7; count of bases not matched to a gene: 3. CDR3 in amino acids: CASSEGTSAEQYF. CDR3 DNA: TGCGCCAGCAGTGAAGGGACTAGCGCAGAGCAGTACTTC.

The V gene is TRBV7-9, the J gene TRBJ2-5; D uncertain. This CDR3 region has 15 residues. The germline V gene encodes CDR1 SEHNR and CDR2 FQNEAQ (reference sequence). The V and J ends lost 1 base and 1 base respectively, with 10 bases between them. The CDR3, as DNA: TGTGCCAGCAGCTTAGAACGGCTAGTCCAAGAGACCCAGTACTTC. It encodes CASSLERLVQETQYF.

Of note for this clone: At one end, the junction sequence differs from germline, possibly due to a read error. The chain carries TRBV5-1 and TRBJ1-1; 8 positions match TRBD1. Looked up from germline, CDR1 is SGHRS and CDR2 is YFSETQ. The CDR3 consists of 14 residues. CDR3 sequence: CASNLGQGATEAFF. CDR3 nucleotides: TGCGCCAGCAACTTGGGGCAGGGGGCAACTGAAGCTTTCTTT.

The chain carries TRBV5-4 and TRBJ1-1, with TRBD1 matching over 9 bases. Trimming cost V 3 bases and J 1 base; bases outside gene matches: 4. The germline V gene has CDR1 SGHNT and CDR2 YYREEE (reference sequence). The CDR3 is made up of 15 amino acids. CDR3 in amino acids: CASSSPGQGNTEAFF. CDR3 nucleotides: TGTGCCAGCAGCTCACCGGGACAGGGGAACACTGAAGCTTTCTTT. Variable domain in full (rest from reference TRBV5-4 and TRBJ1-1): ETGVTQSPTHLIKTRGQQVTLRCSSQSGHNTVSWYQQALGQGPQFIFQYYREEENGRGNFPPRFSGLQFPNYSSELNVNALELDDSALYLCASSSPGQGNTEAFFGQGTRLTVV.

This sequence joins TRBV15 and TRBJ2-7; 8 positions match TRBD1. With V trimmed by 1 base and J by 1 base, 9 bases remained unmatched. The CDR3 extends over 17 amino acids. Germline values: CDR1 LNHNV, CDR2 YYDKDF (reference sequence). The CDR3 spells CATSRAGQGDRSYEQYF. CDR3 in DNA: TGTGCCACCAGCAGAGCCGGCCAGGGGGACAGGTCCTACGAGCAGTACTTC.

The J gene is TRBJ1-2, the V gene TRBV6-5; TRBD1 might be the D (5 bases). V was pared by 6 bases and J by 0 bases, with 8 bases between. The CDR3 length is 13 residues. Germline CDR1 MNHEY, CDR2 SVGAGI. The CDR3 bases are TGTGCCAGCAGCCGACAGTCTAACTATGGCTACACCTTC. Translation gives CASSRQSNYGYTF.

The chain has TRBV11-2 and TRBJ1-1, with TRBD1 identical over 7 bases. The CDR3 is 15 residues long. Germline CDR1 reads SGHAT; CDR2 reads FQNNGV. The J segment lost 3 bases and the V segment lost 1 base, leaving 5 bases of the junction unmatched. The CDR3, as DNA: TGTGCCAGCAGCTTAGTGACAGGGTTGCACACTGAAGCTTTCTTT. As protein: CASSLVTGLHTEAFF.

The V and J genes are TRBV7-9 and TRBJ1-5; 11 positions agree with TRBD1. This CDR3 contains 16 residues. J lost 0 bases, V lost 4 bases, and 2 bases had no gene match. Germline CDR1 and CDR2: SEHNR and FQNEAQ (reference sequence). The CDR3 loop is CASSSGQGDSNQPQHF. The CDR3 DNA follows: TGTGCCAGCAGCTCGGGACAGGGGGATAGCAATCAGCCCCAGCATTTT.

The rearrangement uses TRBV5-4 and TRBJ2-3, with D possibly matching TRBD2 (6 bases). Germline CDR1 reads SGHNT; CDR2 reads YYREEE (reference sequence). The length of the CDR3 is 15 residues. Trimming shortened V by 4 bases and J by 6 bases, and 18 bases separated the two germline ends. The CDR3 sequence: CASSPGPSAGDTQYF. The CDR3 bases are TGTGCCAGCAGCCCAGGGCCTAGCGCTGGTGATACGCAGTATTTT. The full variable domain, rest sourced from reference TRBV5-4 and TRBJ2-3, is ETGVTQSPTHLIKTRGQQVTLRCSSQSGHNTVSWYQQALGQGPQFIFQYYREEENGRGNFPPRFSGLQFPNYSSELNVNALELDDSALYLCASSPGPSAGDTQYFGPGTRLTVL.

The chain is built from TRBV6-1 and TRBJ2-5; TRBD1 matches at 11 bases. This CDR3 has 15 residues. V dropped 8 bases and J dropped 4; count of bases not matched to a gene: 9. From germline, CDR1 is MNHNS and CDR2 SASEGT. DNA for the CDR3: TGTGCCAGCGGGGACAGGGGGTGGTCGACAGAGACCCAGTACTTC. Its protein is CASGDRGWSTETQYF.

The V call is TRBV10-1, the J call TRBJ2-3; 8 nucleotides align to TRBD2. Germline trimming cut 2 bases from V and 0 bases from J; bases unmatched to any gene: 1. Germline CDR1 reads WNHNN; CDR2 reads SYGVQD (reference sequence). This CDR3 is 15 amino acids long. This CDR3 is CASSEAGGSTDTQYF. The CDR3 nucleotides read TGCGCCAGCAGTGAGGCGGGAGGAAGCACAGATACGCAGTATTTT.

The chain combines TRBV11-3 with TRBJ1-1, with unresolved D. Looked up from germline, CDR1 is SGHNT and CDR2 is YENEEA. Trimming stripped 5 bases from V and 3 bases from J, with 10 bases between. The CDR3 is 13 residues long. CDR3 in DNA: TGTGCCAGCAGCCGTAGGGAGTACACTGAAGCTTTCTTT. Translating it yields CASSRREYTEAFF.

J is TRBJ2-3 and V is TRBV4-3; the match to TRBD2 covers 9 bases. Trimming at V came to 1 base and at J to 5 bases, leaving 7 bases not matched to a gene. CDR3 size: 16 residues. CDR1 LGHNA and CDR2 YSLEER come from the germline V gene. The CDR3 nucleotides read TGCGCCAGCAGCCAAGGTGCGGGAGGGCCGATAGATACGCAGTATTTT. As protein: CASSQGAGGPIDTQYF.

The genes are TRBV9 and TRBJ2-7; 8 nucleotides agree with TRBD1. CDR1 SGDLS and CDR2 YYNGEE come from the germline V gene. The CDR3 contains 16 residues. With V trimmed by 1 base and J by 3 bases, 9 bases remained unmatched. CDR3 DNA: TGTGCCAGCAGCGTAACCCCTCAGGGGGCTAACTACGAGCAGTACTTC. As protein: CASSVTPQGANYEQYF.

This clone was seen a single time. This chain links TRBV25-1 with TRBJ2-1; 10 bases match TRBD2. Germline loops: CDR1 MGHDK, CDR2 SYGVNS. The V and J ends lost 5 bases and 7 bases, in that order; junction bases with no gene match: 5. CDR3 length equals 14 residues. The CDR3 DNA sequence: TGTGCCAGCAGTCCAGCGGGAGGGCGGAATGAGCAGTTCTTC. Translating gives CASSPAGGRNEQFF.

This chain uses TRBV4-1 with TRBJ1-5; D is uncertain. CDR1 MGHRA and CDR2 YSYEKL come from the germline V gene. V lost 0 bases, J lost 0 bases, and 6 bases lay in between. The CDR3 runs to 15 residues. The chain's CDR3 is CASSQEPGSNQPQHF. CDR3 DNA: TGCGCCAGCAGCCAAGAGCCGGGTAGCAATCAGCCCCAGCATTTT.

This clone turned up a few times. The DNA for the CDR3 is TGTGCCAGTAAGATCCTCTTACGGGGTCTGGACTATGGCTACACCTTC. Translation: CASKILLRGLDYGYTF. This chain uses TRBV19 with TRBJ1-2, with D hard to call. From germline, CDR1 is LNHDA and CDR2 SQIVND (reference sequence). The CDR3 runs 16 residues. Trimming took 7 bases from V and 3 from J, leaving 21 bases between them.